This T cell receptor (beta chain) emerged from a study of blood T cell repertoires in COVID-19. Between the trimmed V and J ends, which lost 7 bases and 0 bases, there was a span of 19 bases. CDR3 length: 17 amino acids. Germline CDR1 and CDR2: SGHAT and FQNNGV. The assay was immunoSEQ multiplex PCR, and TCRdb's table has in-frame clones only and misses some. The sample contains about 190,000 clones, 80% to 90% of which appear only once. What was sequenced was peripheral blood. The source of this sequence is a man younger than 45 with acute or convalescent COVID-19. The chain uses TRBV11-2 and TRBJ2-1; D unclear. The DNA for the CDR3 is TGTGCCAGCACCCCACTCCAGGCGCTCAGCTCCTACAATGAGCAGTTCTTC. Translated: CASTPLQALSSYNEQFF. Complete variable domain (other parts from reference TRBV11-2 and TRBJ2-1): EAGVAQSPRYKIIEKRQSVAFWCNPISGHATLYWYQQILGQGPKLLIQFQNNGVVDDSQLPKDRFSAERLKGVDSTLKIQPAKLEDSAVYLCASTPLQALSSYNEQFFGPGTRLTVL.